This record looks at one T cell receptor beta chain sequence and its context. Germline V gene sequence: CDR1 KGHDR, CDR2 SFDVKD. The J segment lost 8 bases and the V segment lost 9 bases, leaving 17 bases of the junction unmatched. There are 15 residues in the CDR3. The data stem from a study of blood T cell repertoires in COVID-19. Study-wide background: The analysed material was cDNA or gDNA that came from T cells, B-cell-depleted T cells, or PBMCs.

TCRdb's copy holds only in-frame clones and misses some; the assay was immunoSEQ multiplex PCR. Among around 200,000 clones listed, 65% to 85% were seen once. What was sequenced was peripheral blood. This chain joins TRBV24-1 and TRBJ1-2; 7 bases map to TRBD1. The clonotype originates from a woman between 35 and 50 years old with COVID-19, enrolled during active disease. This CDR3 is CATQGVERGLRGYTF. The CDR3 DNA follows: TGTGCCACCCAGGGGGTTGAAAGGGGGCTAAGAGGCTACACCTTC.